These T cell receptor beta chains were read from a single sample in a study of blood T cell repertoires in COVID-19. Some clones are missing from TCRdb's copy, which holds only in-frame ones; the method was immunoSEQ multiplex PCR. The table records approximately 400,000 clones, about 89% of them present only once. Material: peripheral blood. Source of these receptors: a man between 35 and 55 years old with acute or convalescent COVID-19. The CDR3 runs from the conserved cysteine through the conserved F or W. D genes are given only for firm matches. Only part of the rows carry a size: once, few, many, or a class if the clone is expanded.

TRBV27	TRBJ2-7	TRBD1	.	CASSSLRDRVREQYF	TGTGCCAGCAGTTCCCTCCGGGACAGGGTGAGGGAGCAGTACTTC
TRBV24-1	TRBJ2-1	TRBD2	.	CATSAGLATSYNEQFF	TGTGCCACCAGTGCGGGACTAGCAACCTCCTACAATGAGCAGTTCTTC
TRBV5-5	TRBJ2-5	.	.	CASSNGSFRQETQYF	TGTGCCAGCAGCAATGGGAGTTTTCGTCAAGAGACCCAGTACTTC
TRBV7-3	TRBJ1-5	.	.	CASSLGGGQPQHF	TGTGCCAGCAGCTTAGGGGGAGGTCAGCCCCAGCATTTT
TRBV6-5	TRBJ1-4	.	.	CASLNSQGFEKLFF	TGTGCCAGCCTTAACTCCCAGGGTTTCGAAAAACTGTTTTTT
TRBV4-3	TRBJ2-2	TRBD2	.	CASSRAGGNTGELFF	TGCGCCAGCAGCCGAGCGGGGGGAAACACCGGGGAGCTGTTTTTT
TRBV5-6	TRBJ1-5	TRBD1	.	CASSYDRVEPQHF	TGTGCCAGCAGCTACGACAGGGTCGAGCCCCAGCATTTT
TRBV7-8	TRBJ1-2	.	.	CASSLQEDRYGYTF	TGTGCCAGCAGCCTACAAGAGGACAGATATGGCTACACCTTC
TRBV5-1	TRBJ2-3	.	.	CASSGGGTDTQYF	TGCGCCAGCAGCGGCGGAGGCACAGATACGCAGTATTTT
TRBV21-1	TRBJ1-2	.	.	CASSNVRDSNGYTF	TGTGCCAGCAGCAACGTCCGGGACAGTAATGGCTACACCTTC
TRBV30	TRBJ1-2	TRBD1	.	CARKGDRYGYTF	TGTGCTCGCAAGGGGGACAGATATGGCTACACCTTC
TRBV7-8	TRBJ1-1	.	.	CASSLDPVPNTEAFF	TGTGCCAGCAGCTTAGATCCAGTGCCGAACACTGAAGCTTTCTTT
TRBV27	TRBJ2-6	TRBD1	once	CASSLKGAHGANVLTF	TGTGCCAGCAGTTTAAAGGGGGCGCATGGGGCCAACGTCCTGACTTTC
TRBV27	TRBJ2-1	.	once	CASSLSGGQYNEQFF	TGTGCCAGCAGTTTATCGGGGGGACAGTACAATGAGCAGTTCTTC
TRBV18	TRBJ2-7	.	.	CASSPVQAGYEQYF	TGTGCCAGCTCACCAGTCCAGGCTGGATACGAGCAGTACTTC
TRBV2	TRBJ1-5	TRBD1	.	CASSGSGGQPQHF	TGTGCCAGCAGTGGTTCAGGGGGTCAGCCCCAGCATTTT
TRBV20-1	TRBJ2-3	TRBD2	.	CSASLAGGTDTQYF	TGCAGTGCGAGTCTAGCGGGGGGCACAGATACGCAGTATTTT
TRBV6-1	TRBJ1-5	.	.	CASSEDNGQPQHF	TGTGCCAGCAGTGAAGACAACGGGCAGCCCCAGCATTTT
TRBV3-1/TRBV3-2	TRBJ2-2	.	.	CATRGTGELFF	TGTGCCACCCGCGGAACCGGGGAGCTGTTTTTT
TRBV28	TRBJ1-1	.	.	CASRGGNTEAFF	TGTGCCAGCCGAGGCGGCAACACTGAAGCTTTCTTT
TRBV5-5	TRBJ2-1	.	.	CASSLIRDNNEQFF	TGTGCCAGCAGCTTGATCCGGGACAACAATGAGCAGTTCTTC
TRBV9	TRBJ2-7	.	once	CASSVGELVDAQYF	TGTGCCAGCAGCGTAGGTGAACTAGTAGACGCGCAGTACTTC
TRBV11-2	TRBJ2-2	.	.	CASSSSVRSGELFF	TGTGCCAGCAGCAGTAGCGTCCGTTCCGGGGAGCTGTTTTTT
TRBV27	TRBJ1-5	TRBD1	.	CASRRTGPNQPQHF	TGTGCCAGCAGAAGGACAGGACCTAATCAGCCCCAGCATTTT
TRBV18	TRBJ1-5	.	.	CASSPGQAQPQHF	TGTGCCAGCTCACCGGGCCAGGCTCAGCCCCAGCATTTT
TRBV18	TRBJ2-1	TRBD1	.	CASSPADRVYEQFF	TGTGCCAGCTCACCCGCGGACAGGGTCTATGAGCAGTTCTTC
TRBV6-1	TRBJ1-1	.	.	CASSEKGRNTEAFF	TGTGCCAGCAGTGAAAAGGGGCGGAACACTGAAGCTTTCTTT
TRBV11-2	TRBJ2-5	.	once	CASSTAFQETQYF	TGTGCCAGCAGCACAGCTTTCCAAGAGACCCAGTACTTC
TRBV6-5	TRBJ1-3	.	.	CASGAGPGNTIYF	TGTGCCAGCGGAGCGGGGCCCGGAAACACCATATATTTT
TRBV5-4	TRBJ1-2	TRBD1	.	CASSFDRGYGYTF	TGTGCCAGCAGCTTCGACAGGGGCTATGGCTACACCTTC
TRBV29-1	TRBJ1-2	.	.	CSVEGMEERNPRGYTF	TGCAGCGTTGAGGGTATGGAGGAGAGGAACCCGAGGGGCTACACCTTC
TRBV7-2	TRBJ2-1	.	few	CASSLDGSLYNEQFF	TGTGCCAGCAGCTTAGATGGGAGCTTATACAATGAGCAGTTCTTC
TRBV3-1/TRBV3-2	TRBJ1-1	TRBD1	.	CASSQGQGSTEAFF	TGTGCCAGCAGCCAAGGACAGGGGTCCACTGAAGCTTTCTTT
TRBV27	TRBJ1-2	TRBD1	.	CASSGRDRGIFYGYTF	TGTGCCAGCAGTGGGAGGGACAGGGGGATATTCTATGGCTACACCTTC
TRBV14	TRBJ1-1	.	.	CASSHSTSSPEAFF	TGTGCCAGCAGCCACTCTACGAGCTCGCCTGAAGCTTTCTTT
TRBV5-6	TRBJ2-7	TRBD1	once	CASSWGDRGLRQYF	TGTGCCAGCAGCTGGGGGGACAGGGGGCTTAGGCAGTACTTC
TRBV7-8	TRBJ1-5	TRBD1	.	CASSLTGGNQPQHF	TGTGCCAGCAGCTTAACAGGGGGCAATCAGCCCCAGCATTTT
TRBV19	TRBJ2-7	TRBD2	.	CASSPGRGSYEQYF	TGTGCCAGTAGTCCCGGGAGGGGCTCCTACGAGCAGTACTTC
TRBV10-3	TRBJ2-7	.	.	CAISAGPSTGTTYEQYF	TGTGCCATCAGTGCCGGGCCTTCAACAGGTACTACCTACGAGCAGTACTTC
TRBV18	TRBJ1-4	TRBD1	.	CASSRDRGSNEKLFF	TGTGCCAGCTCACGGGACAGGGGATCTAATGAAAAACTGTTTTTT
TRBV5-1	TRBJ1-2	TRBD1	.	CASRGTDYGYTF	TGCGCCAGCAGAGGGACAGACTATGGCTACACCTTC
TRBV15	TRBJ1-5	.	.	CATSRERGNSNQPQHF	TGTGCCACCAGCAGAGAGCGGGGTAATAGCAATCAGCCCCAGCATTTT
TRBV10-3	TRBJ1-2	TRBD1	once	CATGGQGNSYGYTF	TGTGCCACCGGGGGACAGGGTAATAGCTATGGCTACACCTTC
TRBV5-1	TRBJ1-1	.	once	CASTGETEAFF	TGCGCCAGCACTGGAGAAACTGAAGCTTTCTTT
TRBV3-1/TRBV3-2	TRBJ2-5	.	.	CASSTQVLRETQYF	TGTGCCAGCAGCACCCAAGTCCTCAGGGAGACCCAGTACTTC
TRBV18	TRBJ2-7	.	.	CASSPPFASSYEQYF	TGTGCCAGCTCACCACCTTTCGCGAGCTCCTACGAGCAGTACTTC
TRBV5-1	TRBJ1-1	.	.	CASTTRLGPGGEAFF	TGCGCCAGCACCACCCGCTTGGGGCCCGGCGGTGAAGCTTTCTTT
TRBV30	TRBJ1-2	.	.	CAWIRVTGYTF	TGTGCCTGGATACGGGTAACTGGCTACACCTTC
TRBV2	TRBJ2-5	.	.	CASSEYMSETQYF	TGTGCCAGCAGTGAATACATGTCGGAGACCCAGTACTTC
TRBV15	TRBJ1-1	.	once	CATSLTMNRVKAFF	TGTGCCACCAGCCTTACGATGAACAGGGTAAAAGCTTTCTTT
TRBV28	TRBJ2-2	TRBD2	.	CASSPTSGRAVRTGELFF	TGTGCCAGCAGCCCGACTAGCGGGAGGGCCGTTAGAACCGGGGAGCTGTTTTTT
TRBV4-2	TRBJ2-5	TRBD2	once	CASSRGYLPGTSEKKETQYF	TGTGCCAGCAGCCGGGGATATCTTCCCGGGACTAGCGAAAAAAAAGAGACCCAGTACTTC
TRBV6-2/TRBV6-3	TRBJ2-1	TRBD2	.	CASSFRFSGSESYNEQFF	TGTGCCAGCAGTTTTCGTTTTAGCGGGAGTGAGTCCTACAATGAGCAGTTCTTC
TRBV2	TRBJ2-1	TRBD2	.	CASSAGWVAGGAGEQFF	TGTGCCAGCAGTGCAGGTTGGGTAGCGGGAGGGGCGGGTGAGCAGTTCTTC
TRBV6-6	TRBJ2-1	TRBD1	.	CASSQAGTGGHEQFF	TGTGCCAGCAGTCAGGCCGGGACAGGGGGCCATGAGCAGTTCTTC
TRBV19	TRBJ2-1	.	.	CASSMSLSSYNEQFF	TGTGCCAGTAGTATGTCCCTTAGCTCCTACAATGAGCAGTTCTTC
TRBV19	TRBJ1-1	.	.	CASKPIGWNTEAFF	TGTGCCAGCAAACCAATCGGGTGGAACACTGAAGCTTTCTTT